The rows below give T cell receptor beta chains drawn from one sample of a study of metastatic and nonmetastatic thyroid tumors. TCRdb reprocessed the PCR reads via MiXCR. The data show about 92,000 clones, with about 16% seen just once and 3.6% held by the top ten. Material: blood. These receptors originate from a female donor with papillary thyroid cancer or a benign thyroid nodule (not recorded which). Some clones in this sample may be carry-over from other donors' samples. Each CDR3 is given with its conserved first and last residue. D genes are given only for firm matches. Clone size is given for some rows only: seen once, a few or many times, or a class if the clone is expanded.

v_call	d_call	clone_size	j_call	cdr3_nt	cdr3_aa
TRBV4-2	.	.	TRBJ2-1	TGTGCCAGCAGCCAAGATGGGTGGGGGAGTGAGCAGTTCTTC	CASSQDGWGSEQFF
TRBV19	TRBD1	many	TRBJ2-1	TGTGCCAGTAGTATAAAAGGGGGCTCAGGGAATGAGCAGTTCTTC	CASSIKGGSGNEQFF
TRBV6-2/TRBV6-3	.	.	TRBJ2-7	TGTGCCAGCATCCTCGGTACATGGGGCGACGAGCAGTACTTC	CASILGTWGDEQYF
TRBV4-1	TRBD1	.	TRBJ1-4	TGCGCCAGCAGCCAAGACAGGGGGCGTGGTGAAAAACTGTTTTTT	CASSQDRGRGEKLFF
TRBV20-1	.	many	TRBJ2-7	TGCAGTGCTAGAGATCGGGAACAGTACTTC	CSARDREQYF
TRBV20-1	TRBD2	.	TRBJ2-5	TGCAGTGCTAGATTGGGGGAGGGCCGGGAGACCCAGTACTTC	CSARLGEGRETQYF
TRBV6-2/TRBV6-3	.	.	TRBJ2-2	TGTGCCAGCAGTCGAGTCCAGTCCGGTGAGCTGTTTTTT	CASSRVQSGELFF
TRBV28	TRBD2	many	TRBJ2-7	TGTGCCAGCAGACAAACGACTAGCGGGGGCCTCTCACCCTACGAGCAGTACTTC	CASRQTTSGGLSPYEQYF
TRBV29-1	.	many	TRBJ1-2	TGCAGCGCTGACGTAGGGACGAAGTATGGCTACACCTTC	CSADVGTKYGYTF
TRBV4-1	.	many	TRBJ1-4	TGCGCCAGCAGCCCCAGGGACAACCCTGCAACTAATGAAAAACTGTTTTTT	CASSPRDNPATNEKLFF
TRBV10-3	.	many	TRBJ2-6	TGTGCCATCAGTGTAGAGGGCGTGAGCTCTGGGGCCAACGTCCTGACTTTC	CAISVEGVSSGANVLTF
TRBV5-1	.	many	TRBJ1-3	TGCGCCAGCAGCTTGGAAGGGGGCTCTGGAAACACCATATATTTT	CASSLEGGSGNTIYF
TRBV20-1	TRBD1	many	TRBJ2-7	TGCAGTGCTGGAGGACAGGGGTTAGGTTTCAGCTCCTACGAGCAGTACTTC	CSAGGQGLGFSSYEQYF
TRBV11-2	TRBD1	.	TRBJ2-7	TGTGCCAGCAGAAAGACAGGGTCCGAGCAGTACTTC	CASRKTGSEQYF
TRBV28	.	many	TRBJ1-1	TGTGTTACGACAGATTTGAACACTGAAGCTTTCTTT	CVTTDLNTEAFF
TRBV2	TRBD1	many	TRBJ1-5	TGTGCCAGCAGTGGGGGGACAGGAGGCAATCAGCCCCAGCATTTT	CASSGGTGGNQPQHF
TRBV3-1	TRBD2	many	TRBJ2-3	TGTGCCAGCAGCCAAGTAAGCGGGGCAGATACGCAGTATTTT	CASSQVSGADTQYF
TRBV20-1	.	.	TRBJ1-4	TGCAGTGCTAGACCCCGGACCCCATCAAGGGGTCCAGAACTGTTTTTT	CSARPRTPSRGPELFF
TRBV7-2	.	many	TRBJ2-5	TGTGCCAGCAGCCCCCCGGGGGTTCGGGAGACCCAGTACTTC	CASSPPGVRETQYF
TRBV9	TRBD1	many	TRBJ1-4	TGTGCCAGCAGCACGAGACAGGGGGCTGCTAATGAAAAACTGTTTTTT	CASSTRQGAANEKLFF
TRBV5-1	.	many	TRBJ2-7	TGCGCCAGCAGCTTGGGGGCCTACGAGCAGTACTTC	CASSLGAYEQYF
TRBV27	.	many	TRBJ2-7	TGTGCCAGCAGTTTGGCGGGGACGCCTAATGAGCAGTACTTC	CASSLAGTPNEQYF
TRBV5-4	.	many	TRBJ2-7	TGTGCCAGCAGCTTGACGGGGGCGCTTGAGCAGTACTTC	CASSLTGALEQYF
TRBV30	.	many	TRBJ1-1	TGTGCCTGGAGTGTGGACGGGCAAGCTTTCTTT	CAWSVDGQAFF
TRBV5-4	.	few	TRBJ1-1	TGTGCCAGCAGCTTGATGGGGAGACAGAACACTGAAGCTTTCTTT	CASSLMGRQNTEAFF
TRBV6-1	TRBD1	many	TRBJ1-2	TGTGCCAGCAGTGAGGGACAGCTATATGGCTACACCTTC	CASSEGQLYGYTF
TRBV14	.	many	TRBJ2-3	TGTGCCAGCAGCTCGCCCCGAAGGTTCACAGATACGCAGTATTTT	CASSSPRRFTDTQYF
TRBV28	.	.	TRBJ1-2	TGTGCCAGCAGTTCCTACAGGGTTTCTAACTATGGCTACACCTTC	CASSSYRVSNYGYTF
TRBV12-3/TRBV12-4	.	many	TRBJ1-5	TGTGCCAGCAACAACAGGGCCGATCAGCCCCAGCATTTT	CASNNRADQPQHF
TRBV12-3/TRBV12-4	.	few	TRBJ1-1	TGTGCCAGCAGTTTGAGGCACAGAGGTTGGAACACTGAAGCTTTCTTT	CASSLRHRGWNTEAFF
TRBV20-1	.	many	TRBJ1-2	TGCAGTGCCCCTAGGGCCTCACCCTCGAACTATGGCTACACCTTC	CSAPRASPSNYGYTF
TRBV19	.	many	TRBJ2-4	TGTGCCAGTAGTGAGGGGGGTTCTATGGGCATTCAGTACTTC	CASSEGGSMGIQYF
TRBV20-1	TRBD2	.	TRBJ2-3	TGCAGTGCTAATTATCGCGGGGGACTAGCGGGGGGTGGTACTGCAGATACGCAGTATTTT	CSANYRGGLAGGGTADTQYF
TRBV27	.	.	TRBJ1-6	TGTGCCAGCAGTTTCCTCGGGTCGTGGTATTCACCCCTCCACTTT	CASSFLGSWYSPLHF
TRBV28	.	many	TRBJ2-7	TGTGCCAGTGATACCGGGGAATACGAGCAGTACTTC	CASDTGEYEQYF
TRBV4-1	TRBD2	few	TRBJ2-5	TGCGCCAGCAGCCAAGTGAAGACTAGCGGGGGGACAGAGACCCAGTACTTC	CASSQVKTSGGTETQYF
TRBV6-1	.	few	TRBJ2-7	TGTGCCAGCACTCTAGGACCTAGCGTGGGCCCCGAGCAGTACTTC	CASTLGPSVGPEQYF
TRBV19	TRBD1	many	TRBJ1-5	TGTGCCACTGCAGGGGGCGGAAATCAGCCCCAGCATTTT	CATAGGGNQPQHF
TRBV10-1	.	many	TRBJ2-1	TGCGCCAGCAGCTCAGAAGTGGTAAACGACTACAATGAGCAGTTCTTC	CASSSEVVNDYNEQFF
TRBV7-3	TRBD2	.	TRBJ2-2	TGTGCCAGCAGACAGACTAGCGGTCACACCTGGGAGCTGTTTTTT	CASRQTSGHTWELFF
TRBV28	TRBD2	many	TRBJ2-7	TGTGCCAGCAGTTCCCCAGGACTAGCGGGGGCCCCCGGCGAGCAGTACTTC	CASSSPGLAGAPGEQYF
TRBV6-6	TRBD1	many	TRBJ2-2	TGTGCCAGCAGTTACCACCCCGGAAGGGGGCGCGCCGGGGAGCTGTTTTTT	CASSYHPGRGRAGELFF
TRBV6-8	.	few	TRBJ2-1	TGTGCCAGCAGTTTACTATCGGGGGGCCGGCATGAGCAGTTCTTC	CASSLLSGGRHEQFF
TRBV20-1	.	many	TRBJ2-7	TGCAGTGCTAGAGGTCAGGGATGGGAGCAGTACTTC	CSARGQGWEQYF
TRBV30	.	many	TRBJ1-1	TGTGCCTGGAGTGTTCTCGGCGGGCGGGGGAACACTGAAGCTTTCTTT	CAWSVLGGRGNTEAFF
TRBV27	.	many	TRBJ1-1	TGTGCCAGCAGTTATGGGCGGGGGACAACTGGAGAAGCTTTCTTT	CASSYGRGTTGEAFF
TRBV3-1	.	many	TRBJ2-1	TGTGCCAGCAGCCAAGATTACAATGAGCAGTTCTTC	CASSQDYNEQFF
TRBV3-1	.	many	TRBJ2-1	TGTGCCAGCAGCCGGTCGAAAAATGAGCAGTTCTTC	CASSRSKNEQFF
TRBV7-9	TRBD1	.	TRBJ1-5	TGTGCCAGCAGCTCGGACAGGGAGCAAAATCAGCCCCAGCATTTT	CASSSDREQNQPQHF
TRBV18	.	many	TRBJ2-5	TGTGCCAGCTCCCCCCACCTTGAGTCGTACGGCAAAGAGACCCAGTACTTC	CASSPHLESYGKETQYF